This TCR beta chain was identified in a study of beta chain features in type 1 diabetes. Study summary: In age, gender and cell yields, patients were similar to healthy donors.

Only one heparinised blood draw was taken per donor, and its volume averaged approximately 100 mL. cDNA synthesis used the whole RNA isolate, giving expressed TCRB sequences. Assay: immunoSEQ multiplex PCR; the TCRdb copy retains only in-frame clones and omits some. The data contain over 300,000 clones, 9.3% of them singletons. This CDR3 contains 18 residues. The germline CDR1 and CDR2 sequences are SEHNR and FQNEAQ (reference sequence). With V trimmed by 5 bases and J by 3 bases, 16 bases remained unmatched. About this clone: The antigen remains undetermined.

Study observations and caveats: Significant though moderate, a shortening of TCRB CDR3s appeared in all four CD4+ subsets of Type 1 diabetes patients.

The sequence was obtained from a man aged 25 to 40 with type 1 diabetes. V gene TRBV7-9 combines with J gene TRBJ2-7, with TRBD2 identical over 10 bases. The sequenced sample consisted of central memory CD4+ T cells from blood. CDR3 bases: TGTGCCAGCAGCCCTAGCGGTCTAGCGGGGGCCTACCGCTACGAGCAGTACTTC. Its translation: CASSPSGLAGAYRYEQYF.